What follows are 20 T cell receptor beta chains derived from one specimen sequenced in a study of blood T cell repertoires in COVID-19. The repertoire was sequenced with immunoSEQ multiplex PCR; TCRdb's copy has only in-frame clones and lacks some. This table has roughly 140,000 clones, approximately 88% appearing once. The material sequenced was peripheral blood. The receptors derive from a man aged 65-85 years with acute or convalescent COVID-19.

The J gene is TRBJ2-2, the V gene TRBV5-1, with 10 bases that match TRBD2. Germline loops: CDR1 SGHRS, CDR2 YFSETQ. V lost 0 bases, J lost 10 bases, and 9 bases stayed unmatched. This CDR3 has 16 residues. For the CDR3, the DNA is TGCGCCAGCAGCTTGGTAACTAGCGGGGCGAATTCGGAGCTGTTTTTT. Translated, it gives CASSLVTSGANSELFF.

This chain uses TRBV5-1 with TRBJ2-1; no clear D. CDR1 is SGHRS, CDR2 YFSETQ, per germline. The CDR3 has 16 residues. Trimming left V 0 bases short and J 0 bases short, with 10 bases between. The CDR3 here is CASSLEAGRSYNEQFF. CDR3 coding DNA: TGCGCCAGCAGCTTGGAGGCAGGTCGCTCCTACAATGAGCAGTTCTTC.

The chain has TRBV5-1 and TRBJ1-6; perhaps TRBD1 as D (6 bases). V lost 3 bases and J lost 13, with 20 bases in between. This CDR3 is built from 15 residues. The germline V gene has CDR1 SGHRS and CDR2 YFSETQ. CDR3 sequence: CASSYSKTAGEPLHF. In nucleotides, the CDR3 is TGCGCCAGCAGCTACTCTAAGACGGCAGGGGAGCCCCTCCACTTT.

Only one count was recorded for this clone. The V call is TRBV12-3 or TRBV12-4, the J call TRBJ2-1, with D maybe TRBD2 (6 bases). This CDR3 comprises 13 residues. V was cut by 5 bases and J by 4 bases, with 9 bases left in between. CDR3 residues: CASSTSSYNEQFF. CDR3 sequence (DNA): TGTGCCAGCAGTACTAGCTCTTACAATGAGCAGTTCTTC.

V and J are TRBV27 and TRBJ1-4; a weak D match, TRBD1 (5 bases). Per the germline V gene, CDR1 is MNHEY and CDR2 is SMNVEV (reference sequence). This CDR3 spans 13 amino acids. V was trimmed by 6 bases and J by 4 bases, leaving 9 bases between them. In DNA, the CDR3 is TGTGCCAGCAGACGGGGGTTTAATGAAAAACTGTTTTTT. Its translation is CASRRGFNEKLFF. The variable domain in full, with the rest retrieved from reference TRBV27 and TRBJ1-4, is EAQVTQNPRYLITVTGKKLTVTCSQNMNHEYMSWYRQDPGLGLRQIYYSMNVEVTDKGDVPEGYKVSRKEKRNFPLILESPSPNQTSLYFCASRRGFNEKLFFGSGTQLSVL.

The gene calls are TRBV27 and TRBJ1-6; the D is unclear. Germline-derived CDR1 and CDR2 are MNHEY and SMNVEV (reference sequence). The CDR3 has 15 residues. V gave up 0 bases and J gave up 6 bases, with 9 bases separating them. Here the CDR3 reads CASSLSMGSNSPLHF. In DNA, the CDR3 is TGTGCCAGCAGTTTATCGATGGGGAGTAATTCACCCCTCCACTTT.

The CDR3 region is CASSTQGLTNEKLFF. CDR3 sequence (DNA): TGTGCCAGCAGTACCCAGGGGTTAACTAATGAAAAACTGTTTTTT. The chain carries TRBV2 and TRBJ1-4; possible D gene TRBD1, 6 bases. In germline, CDR1 is SNHLY, CDR2 FYNNEI. The CDR3 is 15 amino acids. With 5 bases removed from V and 1 base from J, the gap between germline ends came to 11 bases.

The chain uses TRBV27 and TRBJ1-1, with unresolved D. V lost 4 bases, J lost 6 bases, and 9 bases lay in between. CDR3 length: 12 residues. Germline V gene lookup returns CDR1 MNHEY and CDR2 SMNVEV (reference sequence). CDR3: CASSSPPSEAFF. The CDR3 DNA sequence: TGTGCCAGCAGTTCCCCCCCGTCTGAAGCTTTCTTT.

The V call is TRBV3-1 (or the pseudogene TRBV3-2), the J call TRBJ2-1; TRBD1 matches at 11 bases. The V and J ends lost 5 bases and 8 bases, in that order; junction bases with no gene match: 8. The germline V gene has CDR1 LGHDT and CDR2 YNNKEL (reference sequence). CDR3 length: 15 amino acids. Here the CDR3 DNA reads TGTGCCAGCAGCTTCCGGACAGGGGGCAGAGATGAGCAGTTCTTC. It encodes CASSFRTGGRDEQFF.

The gene calls are TRBV28 and TRBJ2-5, with a possible D match to TRBD1 (6 bases). Trimming shortened V by 4 bases and J by 3 bases, and 21 bases separated the two germline ends. The CDR3 length is 17 residues. Germline V gives CDR1 MDHEN, CDR2 SYDVKM. The CDR3 region has the DNA TGTGCCAGCAGTTCTGTGGGGGCAGGGACCCGTAAAGAGACCCAGTACTTC. Protein product: CASSSVGAGTRKETQYF.

The chain is built from TRBV5-5 and TRBJ1-5, with 8 bases fitting TRBD1. Germline CDR1 SGHKS, CDR2 YYEKEE (reference sequence). The CDR3 loop spans 17 amino acids. J lost 2 bases, V lost 3 bases, and 10 bases had no gene match. CDR3 residues: CASSWGVDRVGNQPQHF. The CDR3 nucleotides are TGTGCCAGCAGCTGGGGGGTGGACAGGGTAGGCAATCAGCCCCAGCATTTT. The full variable domain, its missing parts supplied by reference TRBV5-5 and TRBJ1-5, is DAGVTQSPTHLIKTRGQQVTLRCSPISGHKSVSWYQQVLGQGPQFIFQYYEKEERGRGNFPDRFSARQFPNYSSELNVNALLLGDSALYLCASSWGVDRVGNQPQHFGDGTRLSIL.

The J gene is TRBJ2-7, the V gene TRBV5-1; D is perhaps TRBD2 (5 bases). This CDR3 is 12 amino acids long. Between the trimmed V and J ends, which lost 0 bases and 4 bases, there was a span of 5 bases. Germline CDR1 and CDR2: SGHRS and YFSETQ. The CDR3 DNA sequence: TGCGCCAGCAGCTTGGGAGGGTACGAGCAGTACTTC. This gives the protein CASSLGGYEQYF. Full variable domain (outside the CDR3, taken from reference TRBV5-1 and TRBJ2-7): KAGVTQTPRYLIKTRGQQVTLSCSPISGHRSVSWYQQTPGQGLQFLFEYFSETQRNKGNFPGRFSGRQFSNSRSEMNVSTLELGDSALYLCASSLGGYEQYFGPGTRLTVT.

The chain carries TRBV11-3 and TRBJ2-1; TRBD1 aligns across 8 bases. Germline-derived CDR1 and CDR2 are SGHNT and YENEEA. The CDR3 runs 15 residues. With V trimmed by 6 bases and J by 1 base, 5 bases remained unmatched. CDR3 in amino acids: CASRAGGQSYNEQFF. In DNA form, the CDR3 reads TGTGCCAGCAGGGCAGGGGGCCAATCCTACAATGAGCAGTTCTTC.

The V and J genes are TRBV19 and TRBJ2-2; 9 positions agree with TRBD2. Per the germline V gene, CDR1 is LNHDA and CDR2 is SQIVND (reference sequence). V lost 5 bases, J lost 4 bases, and 8 bases stayed unmatched. The CDR3 is made up of 16 amino acids. The CDR3 DNA reads TGTGCCAGTAGTTCTTCTAGCGGGACCGTCACCGGGGAGCTGTTTTTT. It yields the protein CASSSSSGTVTGELFF. Full variable domain (rest looked up from reference TRBV19 and TRBJ2-2): DGGITQSPKYLFRKEGQNVTLSCEQNLNHDAMYWYRQDPGQGLRLIYYSQIVNDFQKGDIAEGYSVSREKKESFPLTVTSAQKNPTAFYLCASSSSSGTVTGELFFGEGSRLTVL.

This chain joins TRBV6-5 and TRBJ1-2, with a weak D call TRBD1 (6 bases). Between the trimmed V and J ends, which lost 4 bases and 4 bases, there was a span of 10 bases. This CDR3 comprises 13 residues. Germline V CDR1 and CDR2: MNHEY, SVGAGI. The CDR3: CASSSQGRYGYTF. The CDR3 DNA reads as TGTGCCAGCAGTTCCCAGGGGCGCTATGGCTACACCTTC.

The CDR3 sequence is CASSQVRSAAREQFF. The CDR3 DNA reads TGTGCCAGCAGCCAAGTAAGGAGTGCCGCGAGGGAGCAGTTCTTC. This rearrangement joins TRBV3-1 (or the pseudogene TRBV3-2) to TRBJ2-1; D is ambiguous. The CDR3 is 15 amino acids. Between the trimmed V and J ends, which lost 1 base and 10 bases, there was a span of 17 bases. CDR1 LGHDT and CDR2 YNNKEL come from the germline V gene (reference sequence).

The chain joins TRBV19 to TRBJ2-3, with 12 nucleotides matching TRBD2. Germline V gene sequence: CDR1 LNHDA, CDR2 SQIVND (reference sequence). Trimming removed 5 bases from V and 3 bases from J; junction bases left unmatched: 15. There are 19 residues in the CDR3. The CDR3 protein is CASSPISLAGGPRTDTQYF. The CDR3, as DNA: TGTGCCAGTAGTCCTATATCGCTAGCGGGAGGGCCGAGGACAGATACGCAGTATTTT.

The rearrangement links TRBV29-1 to TRBJ1-1, with TRBD1 matching 8 bases. V lost 6 bases to trimming and J lost 4 bases; unmatched junction nucleotides: 10. CDR1 and CDR2 from the germline V gene are SQVTM and ANQGSEA. The CDR3 length is 14 residues. CDR3 residues: CSVAQGDFGTEAFF. The CDR3 coding sequence is TGCAGCGTAGCACAGGGGGACTTCGGCACTGAAGCTTTCTTT.

This clone has a handful of counts. The chain uses TRBV21-1 and TRBJ2-1; no check of the table's D call, TRBD2, against the DNA was made. TRBV21-1 is recorded as a pseudogene. The CDR3 runs to 19 residues. The CDR3 DNA reads as TGTGCCAGCAGCAAAGAAGGGAGGGCTAGCGGGAGGGAACGCAATGAGCAGTTCTTC. Amino acid sequence: CASSKEGRASGRERNEQFF.

The rearrangement joins TRBV7-3 to TRBJ2-1; 7 bases are a match to TRBD2. The V gene's germline CDR1 is SGHTA and CDR2 FQGTGA. This CDR3 comprises 16 residues. V lost 1 base and J lost 0; bases outside the gene matches: 3. CDR3 nucleotide sequence: TGTGCCAGCAGCTTAAAGGGCGGGAGCTCCTACAATGAGCAGTTCTTC. Protein product: CASSLKGGSSYNEQFF. Drawing the rest from reference TRBV7-3 and TRBJ2-1, the complete variable domain is GAGVSQTPSNKVTEKGKYVELRCDPISGHTALYWYRQSLGQGPEFLIYFQGTGAADDSGLPNDRFFAVRPEGSVSTLKIQRTERGDSAVYLCASSLKGGSSYNEQFFGPGTRLTVL.